Below are 13 T cell receptor beta chains sequenced from a single sample in a study of resident and recirculating memory T cells in vitiligo (dated by TCRdb to between 2017 and 2018). Receptor amplification or capture employed the immunoSEQ multiplex PCR assay. TCRdb carries this immuneACCESS record with in-frame sequences only. Its versions omit some clonotypes, under half of them owing to an unresolved V gene in the studies checked, with the rest unexplained. This sample is represented by roughly 42,000 clones; about nine tenths of them were singletons. Of the sample, roughly 5% is held by the ten largest clones. Sequenced material: blood. Source of these receptors: a male donor with vitiligo.

Details on this clone: One end of the junction varies from germline; a read error may be responsible. V is TRBV6-1 and J is TRBJ2-7, with a tentative D call TRBD1 (6 bases). This CDR3 region has 13 residues. CDR1 and CDR2 from the germline V gene are MNHNS and SASEGT. This CDR3 reads CASSASGTIVPSF. The CDR3 DNA follows: TGTGCCAGCAGTGCCTCCGGGACAATCGTCCCGTCCTTC.

This rearrangement joins TRBV13 to TRBJ1-4, with TRBD1 matching 7 bases. The trim removed 8 bases at V and 4 bases at J, leaving 4 bases unmatched. The CDR3 loop spans 13 amino acids. Germline V gene data show CDR1 as PRHDT and CDR2 as FYEKMQ (reference sequence). This CDR3 is CASGDSLNEKLFF. The CDR3 DNA reads as TGTGCCAGCGGGGACAGCCTTAATGAAAAACTGTTTTTT.

V usage is TRBV19 and J usage is TRBJ1-5; no definite D call. From germline, CDR1 is LNHDA and CDR2 SQIVND (reference sequence). Trimming removed 0 bases from V and 5 bases from J, with 11 bases in between. This CDR3 spans 15 amino acids. CDR3 sequence: CASSIEATGYQPQHF. The CDR3 DNA sequence: TGTGCCAGTAGTATAGAAGCCACGGGTTATCAGCCCCAGCATTTT.

As DNA, the CDR3 is TGTGCCAGCAGTTCAAACGTCGGCGGGGGGGCCTCGGATACGCAGTATTTT. Its translation: CASSSNVGGGASDTQYF. V gene TRBV11-1 combines with J gene TRBJ2-3, with 9 bases matching TRBD2. V lost 6 bases and J lost 6; bases outside the gene matches: 16. The germline V gene has CDR1 SGHAT and CDR2 FQDESV (reference sequence). CDR3 length: 17 residues.

The chain employs TRBV5-5 and TRBJ2-5; weak D call: TRBD1 (5 bases). V was shortened by 7 bases and J by 5 bases, with 15 bases between the two germline ends. Germline CDR1 reads SGHKS; CDR2 reads YYEKEE (reference sequence). The CDR3 loop spans 13 amino acids. CDR3 in amino acids: CASRVGAGETQYF. DNA of the CDR3: TGTGCCAGCCGGGTTGGGGCTGGCGAGACCCAGTACTTC. The full variable domain, rest sourced from reference TRBV5-5 and TRBJ2-5, is DAGVTQSPTHLIKTRGQQVTLRCSPISGHKSVSWYQQVLGQGPQFIFQYYEKEERGRGNFPDRFSARQFPNYSSELNVNALLLGDSALYLCASRVGAGETQYFGPGTRLLVL.

DNA of the CDR3: TGCGCCAGCAGCTTACAGGGGAACAACTCACCCCTCCACTTT. The encoded protein is CASSLQGNNSPLHF. The rearrangement uses TRBV5-1 and TRBJ1-6, with TRBD1 matching over 7 bases. Germline trimming cut 2 bases from V and 10 bases from J; bases unmatched to any gene: 6. This CDR3 contains 14 residues. Germline lookup yields CDR1 SGHRS and CDR2 YFSETQ.

The chain joins TRBV6-6 to TRBJ2-7, with 8 bases aligning to TRBD2. Trimming took 5 bases from V and 4 from J; bases not matched to a gene: 10. Germline CDR1 and CDR2: MNHNY and SVGAGI (reference sequence). The CDR3 runs to 15 residues. CDR3 DNA: TGTGCCAGCAGTAGCCCGCGTTTAGCGGGGTACGAGCAGTACTTC. It translates to CASSSPRLAGYEQYF.

This chain uses TRBV5-5 with TRBJ1-2, with 9 nucleotides matching TRBD1. CDR3 length: 14 amino acids. The V gene's germline CDR1 is SGHKS and CDR2 YYEKEE (reference sequence). After removal of 5 bases from V and 5 bases from J, the junction contained 7 bases not matched to a gene. The CDR3: CASSFSGTGYGYTF. CDR3 nucleotides: TGTGCCAGCAGTTTCTCCGGGACAGGGTATGGCTACACCTTC.

On this clone: Other nucleotide sequences in the sample specify the same CDR3. The chain uses TRBV6-6 and TRBJ1-5, with 9 bases identical to TRBD1. CDR3 length: 14 residues. Germline CDR1 and CDR2: MNHNY and SVGAGI (reference sequence). V trimming: 7 bases; J trimming: 7 bases; junction bases outside the gene matches: 8. CDR3 DNA: TGTGCCAGCAAGGGAAGACAGGGGGGACAGCCCCAGCATTTT. Protein product: CASKGRQGGQPQHF.

The CDR3, as DNA: TGCGCCAGCCTCCGGGGACAGGGAGGCAATCAGCCCCAGCATTTT. This gives the protein CASLRGQGGNQPQHF. This rearrangement joins TRBV5-1 to TRBJ1-5; TRBD1 aligns across 9 bases. This CDR3 contains 15 residues. Trimming removed 7 bases from V and 2 bases from J; junction bases left unmatched: 7. Germline V gives CDR1 SGHRS, CDR2 YFSETQ.

J is TRBJ2-2 and V is TRBV30; the D is unclear. Germline V gene lookup returns CDR1 GTSNPN and CDR2 SVGIG (reference sequence). The length of the CDR3 is 12 residues. The germline V and J ends were trimmed by 2 bases and 2 bases, with 3 bases remaining between them. The CDR3 coding sequence is TGTGCCTGGAGTCCAAACACCGGGGAGCTGTTTTTT. Amino acids: CAWSPNTGELFF.

In its sample, this clone was seen once. This chain joins TRBV7-3 and TRBJ2-1; D uncertain. Trimming took off 5 bases at V and 6 bases at J, with 14 bases between the two ends. CDR1 is SGHTA, CDR2 FQGTGA, per germline. This CDR3 comprises 14 residues. The CDR3 nucleotides are TGTGCCAGCAGCCCAAACGGCGGCCCCAATGAGCAGTTCTTC. It yields the protein CASSPNGGPNEQFF.

The V call is TRBV2, the J call TRBJ1-1, with TRBD1 matching 7 bases. J lost 1 base, V lost 2 bases, and 10 bases had no gene match. The CDR3 covers 17 residues. Germline loops: CDR1 SNHLY, CDR2 FYNNEI. The DNA for the CDR3 is TGTGCCAGCAGTGAACCCCGAGGGGGCGGCCCGAACACTGAAGCTTTCTTT. Protein product: CASSEPRGGGPNTEAFF.